A single sample gave rise to the 14 T cell receptor beta chains below, sequenced in a study of beta chain features in type 1 diabetes. Study results and limitations: The study found moderately but significantly shorter TCRB CDR3s in all four CD4+ subsets of Type 1 diabetes patients.

What was sequenced were expressed TCRB transcripts, since all of the isolated RNA had been reverse transcribed. The method was immunoSEQ multiplex PCR; TCRdb's version includes in-frame clones alone and lacks a portion of them. The sample records 300,000 to 450,000 clones, about 12% being singletons. These TCRs' antigens remain unknown. The sequencing sample was made of naive CD4+ T cells from blood. The receptor source for this set is a woman aged 18 to 35 with type 1 diabetes.

This clone was seen only a few times. V gene TRBV4-1 combines with J gene TRBJ2-1; weak D call: TRBD1 (5 bases). Trimming removed 3 bases at V and 10 bases at J, with 13 bases between. The CDR3 runs 13 residues. Germline V gives CDR1 MGHRA, CDR2 YSYEKL. In DNA form, the CDR3 reads TGCGCCAGCAGCCAGCCAGGGATGTGGGAGCAGTTCTTC. Translation: CASSQPGMWEQFF.

This clone has just a few counts. V and J are TRBV6-5 and TRBJ2-2; a possible D gene is TRBD1 (5 bases). Germline assignment: CDR1 MNHEY and CDR2 SVGAGI. Trimming pared 2 bases from V and 5 bases from J, leaving 12 bases between. The CDR3 is 15 amino acids. Here the CDR3 reads CASSYSLQATGELFF. Written as DNA, the CDR3 is TGTGCCAGCAGTTACAGCCTACAGGCTACCGGGGAGCTGTTTTTT.

This clone has just a few counts. The rearrangement joins TRBV7-9 to TRBJ2-4; 11 positions match TRBD2. The V gene end was trimmed by 3 bases and the J gene end by 1 base; junction bases not matched to a gene: 11. This CDR3 region has 19 residues. Germline V gives CDR1 SEHNR, CDR2 FQNEAQ (reference sequence). CDR3 DNA sequence: TGTGCCAGCAGCTTGGTACTAGCGGGGGACCAAATCGCCAAAAACATTCAGTACTTC. Amino acid sequence: CASSLVLAGDQIAKNIQYF.

This clone occurred a few times. This CDR3 is CSARGASYEQYF. In nucleotides, the CDR3 is TGCAGCGCCAGGGGGGCCTCCTACGAGCAGTACTTC. The rearrangement joins TRBV29-1 to TRBJ2-7, with a tentative D call TRBD1 (7 bases). Germline CDR1 is SQVTM and CDR2 is ANQGSEA. V was cut by 7 bases and J by 0 bases, with 10 bases left in between. The CDR3 totals 12 residues.

The sample holds a few counts of this clone. The chain recombines TRBV11-2 with TRBJ2-1; D ambiguous. CDR3 size: 13 residues. Trimming removed 4 bases from V and 4 bases from J, with 8 bases in between. The germline CDR1 and CDR2 sequences are SGHAT and FQNNGV. The CDR3 DNA follows: TGTGCCAGCAGCTCCCGGCGGTACAATGAGCAGTTCTTC. This translates into CASSSRRYNEQFF.

V usage is TRBV30 and J usage is TRBJ2-1, with 9 nucleotides matching TRBD2. The CDR3 has 14 residues. Germline V gene lookup returns CDR1 GTSNPN and CDR2 SVGIG (reference sequence). With V trimmed by 6 bases and J by 7 bases, 10 bases remained unmatched. This chain's CDR3 is CACSPSGNVNEQFF. The CDR3 nucleotides are TGTGCCTGTTCTCCTAGCGGGAATGTAAATGAGCAGTTCTTC. The whole variable domain, remainder taken from reference TRBV30 and TRBJ2-1, is SQTIHQWPATLVQPVGSPLSLECTVEGTSNPNLYWYRQAAGRGLQLLFYSVGIGQISSEVPQNLSASRPQDRQFILSSKKLLLSDSGFYLCACSPSGNVNEQFFGPGTRLTVL.

The table lists this clone with a few counts. The gene calls are TRBV29-1 and TRBJ1-5; the match to TRBD1 covers 7 bases. The ends lost 6 bases at V and 6 bases at J; junction bases unmatched: 8. CDR3 length: 13 residues. Per the germline V gene, CDR1 is SQVTM and CDR2 is ANQGSEA. Here the CDR3 DNA reads TGCAGCGTAGTAACAGGGGAAAGTCAGCCCCAGCATTTT. It translates to CSVVTGESQPQHF.

The chain has TRBV29-1 and TRBJ2-6; possible D gene TRBD2, 6 bases. The CDR3 consists of 14 residues. Germline V gene lookup returns CDR1 SQVTM and CDR2 ANQGSEA. V gave up 8 bases and J gave up 2 bases, with 13 bases separating them. CDR3 nucleotides: TGCAGCTTCATGGGGGGTGCTGGGGCCAACGTCCTGACTTTC. Translated, it gives CSFMGGAGANVLTF.

V is TRBV11-2 and J is TRBJ1-4, with D possibly being TRBD1 (6 bases). This CDR3 spans 12 amino acids. V was trimmed by 1 base and J by 11 bases, leaving 8 bases between them. Per germline, CDR1 SGHAT and CDR2 FQNNGV. CDR3 sequence: CASSLAGDKLFF. The DNA of the CDR3 is TGTGCCAGCAGCTTAGCAGGGGATAAACTGTTTTTT.

This clone was counted only a few times. This chain joins TRBV5-1 and TRBJ2-1; 13 nucleotides align to TRBD2. Trimming cost V 4 bases and J 6 bases; bases outside gene matches: 16. The length of the CDR3 is 19 residues. CDR1 is SGHRS, CDR2 YFSETQ, per germline. The CDR3, as DNA: TGCGCCAGCAGCCCTCGGAAGGGGACTAGCGGGGTTTCCGTCAATGAGCAGTTCTTC. Protein: CASSPRKGTSGVSVNEQFF.

In DNA form, the CDR3 reads TGTGCCAGCAGCTGGGACAGCCCCGGCAACGAGCAGTACTTC. This translates into CASSWDSPGNEQYF. The V gene is TRBV7-9, the J gene TRBJ2-5; TRBD1 matches at 7 bases. Near its end, the DNA agrees better with TRBJ2-7, so the J call may be wrong. Germline V gene data show CDR1 as SEHNR and CDR2 as FQNEAQ (reference sequence). The CDR3 is 14 amino acids.

This clone came up a few times. The rearrangement joins TRBV27 to TRBJ1-1; possibly TRBD1 for D (5 bases). The V gene's germline CDR1 is MNHEY and CDR2 SMNVEV (reference sequence). The CDR3 is 13 residues long. Trimming stripped 4 bases from V and 2 bases from J, with 8 bases between. The DNA for the CDR3 is TGTGCCAGCAGTTGGGGCCTCAACACTGAAGCTTTCTTT. Protein: CASSWGLNTEAFF.

CDR3 DNA sequence: TGTGCCAGCAGCTTGTGGGGGGATTCGACAGGGTCGAACTATGGCTACACCTTC. Amino acids: CASSLWGDSTGSNYGYTF. The J gene is TRBJ1-2, the V gene TRBV5-6; TRBD1 matches at 7 bases. The CDR3 loop spans 18 amino acids. Germline CDR1 reads SGHDT; CDR2 reads YYEEEE. With 1 base clipped from V and 2 bases from J, the junction kept 14 bases outside the gene matches.

The J gene is TRBJ2-1, the V gene TRBV14; D gene uncertain. CDR1 and CDR2 (germline): SGHDN, FVKESK. Deletions cut 3 bases from V and 1 base from J, with 10 bases between. CDR3 length: 15 amino acids. The CDR3 loop is CASSQAGESYNEQFF. The CDR3 DNA follows: TGTGCCAGCAGCCAGGCAGGCGAGTCCTACAATGAGCAGTTCTTC.